The next 30 T cell receptor beta chains were all read from a single sample in a study of Ad26.COV2.S vaccination and SARS-CoV-2 variants. This table comes from immunoSEQ multiplex PCR, and its TCRdb copy is limited to in-frame clones, with some not included. The table has about 400,000 clones, around 93% seen once. Stated treatment: over 15 received Ad26.COV2.S at low or high dose, single or two shots; a few received placebo; per-sample allocation not given. Collection of samples fell on day 63 after the first vaccine or placebo injection. This material consisted of peripheral blood, taken in a trial of Ad26.COV2.S vaccine versus placebo. All receptors derive from a person aged 18-60 years who received the Ad26.COV2.S COVID-19 vaccine or a placebo.

The chain is built from TRBV2 and TRBJ2-2, with TRBD2 matching 7 bases. V shed 8 bases, J shed 5 bases, and the junction held 8 bases outside the gene matches. This CDR3 comprises 14 residues. The V gene's germline CDR1 is SNHLY and CDR2 FYNNEI. This CDR3 is CASRPTSTTGELFF. As DNA, the CDR3 is TGTGCCAGCCGCCCGACTAGCACAACCGGGGAGCTGTTTTTT.

V and J are TRBV6-1 and TRBJ1-4, with 9 nucleotides matching TRBD1. Germline V CDR1 and CDR2: MNHNS, SASEGT. V trimming: 4 bases; J trimming: 5 bases; junction bases outside the gene matches: 8. The CDR3 loop spans 16 amino acids. The DNA for the CDR3 is TGTGCCAGCAGTGGAAGGACAGGGGCGAGAAATGAAAAACTGTTTTTT. Protein product: CASSGRTGARNEKLFF.

This clone showed up just once. The chain links TRBV6-5 to TRBJ1-1, with D maybe TRBD1 (6 bases). The V gene's germline CDR1 is MNHEY and CDR2 SVGAGI. Trimming pared 7 bases from V and 3 bases from J, leaving 12 bases between. The CDR3 loop spans 13 amino acids. As DNA, the CDR3 is TGTGCCAGCACCCCACAGGGTCACACTGAAGCTTTCTTT. This codes for CASTPQGHTEAFF.

This clone was observed once. This rearrangement joins TRBV9 to TRBJ2-5; weak D call: TRBD1 (6 bases). Trimming took 1 base from V and 0 from J, leaving 19 bases between them. Germline V CDR1 and CDR2: SGDLS, YYNGEE. This CDR3 spans 18 amino acids. This CDR3 reads CASSVLPAGTPDQETQYF. The CDR3 region has the DNA TGTGCCAGCAGCGTATTACCTGCTGGGACACCCGACCAAGAGACCCAGTACTTC. The full variable domain, rest sourced from reference TRBV9 and TRBJ2-5, is DSGVTQTPKHLITATGQRVTLRCSPRSGDLSVYWYQQSLDQGLQFLIQYYNGEERAKGNILERFSAQQFPDLHSELNLSSLELGDSALYFCASSVLPAGTPDQETQYFGPGTRLLVL.

This clone was observed a single time. This chain joins TRBV20-1 and TRBJ2-5, with TRBD2 as a possible D gene (6 bases). V gave up 7 bases and J gave up 3 bases, with 9 bases separating them. The CDR3 contains 11 residues. From germline, CDR1 is DFQATT and CDR2 SNEGSKA (reference sequence). In DNA form, the CDR3 reads TGCAGTGTTCAGCGGGAAGAGACCCAGTACTTC. This translates into CSVQREETQYF.

In this sample, this clone turned up many times. The CDR3 reads CASSLTGIGQPQHF. CDR3 nucleotides: TGTGCCAGCAGCCTGACAGGGATAGGCCAGCCCCAGCATTTT. The rearrangement joins TRBV6-5 to TRBJ1-5; TRBD1 matches 7 bases. V lost 6 bases and J lost 7; bases outside the gene matches: 9. The CDR3 loop spans 14 amino acids. Germline CDR1 and CDR2: MNHEY and SVGAGI.

The rearrangement joins TRBV27 to TRBJ2-5, with D perhaps matching TRBD2 (6 bases). V was pared by 9 bases and J by 5 bases, with 13 bases between. The CDR3 length is 12 residues. Germline lookup yields CDR1 MNHEY and CDR2 SMNVEV (reference sequence). The CDR3 DNA reads as TGTGCCAGAAAAGACCGGGGGGAGACCCAGTACTTC. Translating it yields CARKDRGETQYF.

This rearrangement joins TRBV30 to TRBJ2-5; possibly TRBD2 for D (7 bases). CDR1 GTSNPN and CDR2 SVGIG come from the germline V gene (reference sequence). This CDR3 comprises 14 residues. Trimming removed 2 bases at V and 5 bases at J, with 15 bases between. The CDR3 DNA reads TGTGCCTGGAGTCTAGGGGGGGGGCTTGAGACCCAGTACTTC. It is translated as CAWSLGGGLETQYF.

The chain joins TRBV27 to TRBJ2-7, with 8 bases that match TRBD2. The germline gives CDR1 MNHEY, CDR2 SMNVEV (reference sequence). CDR3 length: 16 amino acids. Losses at the gene ends were 4 bases for V and 0 bases for J; bases not matched to a gene: 8. The CDR3 sequence: CASSSGGTPSSYEQYF. The DNA of the CDR3 is TGTGCCAGCAGTTCGGGGGGGACCCCGAGCTCCTACGAGCAGTACTTC.

The chain links TRBV29-1 to TRBJ2-3; 8 bases are a match to TRBD2. J lost 6 bases, V lost 3 bases, and 20 bases had no gene match. The CDR3 is 18 residues long. Germline V gene lookup returns CDR1 SQVTM and CDR2 ANQGSEA. The CDR3 region is CSVDNPIRGGRWVDTQYF. In DNA form, the CDR3 reads TGCAGCGTTGATAACCCCATCAGGGGCGGGAGGTGGGTGGATACGCAGTATTTT.

The chain joins TRBV28 to TRBJ1-2; 8 bases map to TRBD1. Per the germline V gene, CDR1 is MDHEN and CDR2 is SYDVKM. J was trimmed by 6 bases and V by 7 bases; bases with no gene match: 4. The CDR3 sequence is 12 residues long. Here the CDR3 reads CASMTGVDGYTF. DNA for the CDR3: TGTGCCAGCATGACAGGGGTAGATGGCTACACCTTC.

V is TRBV5-5 and J is TRBJ1-4; D perhaps matches TRBD1 (6 bases). The germline CDR1 and CDR2 sequences are SGHKS and YYEKEE (reference sequence). Trimming took off 4 bases at V and 7 bases at J, with 17 bases between the two ends. The CDR3 loop spans 15 amino acids. CDR3 protein: CASSQGLGAGEKLFF. As DNA, the CDR3 is TGTGCCAGCAGCCAAGGACTGGGGGCTGGTGAAAAACTGTTTTTT. The full variable domain, its missing parts supplied by reference TRBV5-5 and TRBJ1-4, is DAGVTQSPTHLIKTRGQQVTLRCSPISGHKSVSWYQQVLGQGPQFIFQYYEKEERGRGNFPDRFSARQFPNYSSELNVNALLLGDSALYLCASSQGLGAGEKLFFGSGTQLSVL.

This chain joins TRBV7-9 and TRBJ2-5; D uncertain. The CDR3 sequence is 13 residues long. Per the germline V gene, CDR1 is SEHNR and CDR2 is FQNEAQ (reference sequence). V dropped 0 bases and J dropped 3 bases, with 5 bases sitting between them. The CDR3 DNA reads TGTGCCAGCAGCTTAGCGATGGAAGAGACCCAGTACTTC. As protein: CASSLAMEETQYF.

This sequence joins TRBV3-1 (or the pseudogene TRBV3-2) and TRBJ2-7; 11 bases are shared with TRBD2. The CDR3 sequence is 14 residues long. Germline values: CDR1 LGHDT, CDR2 YNNKEL (reference sequence). Losses at the gene ends were 4 bases for V and 8 bases for J; bases not matched to a gene: 7. CDR3 protein: CASSLLAGEWKQYF. Here the CDR3 DNA reads TGTGCCAGCAGCCTACTAGCGGGGGAATGGAAGCAGTACTTC.

J is TRBJ1-5 and V is TRBV28, with a possible D match to TRBD1 (6 bases). The germline V gene has CDR1 MDHEN and CDR2 SYDVKM. The CDR3 totals 15 residues. V was cut by 1 base and J by 7 bases, with 14 bases left in between. CDR3 amino acids: CASSLSPQGKQPQHF. The CDR3 coding sequence is TGTGCCAGCAGTTTATCCCCCCAGGGGAAACAGCCCCAGCATTTT.

V and J are TRBV2 and TRBJ2-4; 9 nucleotides align to TRBD1. The CDR3 has 14 amino acids. Trimming at V came to 2 bases and at J to 7 bases, leaving 3 bases not matched to a gene. CDR1 and CDR2 from the germline V gene are SNHLY and FYNNEI. The CDR3 sequence is CASSEPDRGNIQYF. DNA for the CDR3: TGTGCCAGCAGTGAACCCGACAGGGGGAACATTCAGTACTTC.

V is TRBV28 and J is TRBJ1-5; D gene ambiguous. The ends were cut back, 5 bases at V and 6 bases at J, with 8 bases in the middle. The CDR3 loop spans 12 amino acids. Germline loops: CDR1 MDHEN, CDR2 SYDVKM. The CDR3 here is CASSLRSQPQHF. As DNA, the CDR3 is TGTGCCAGCAGTCTCCGGTCTCAGCCCCAGCATTTT.

The rearrangement joins TRBV6-1 to TRBJ2-5; D not certain. V lost 1 base and J lost 1, with 7 bases in between. The CDR3 totals 14 residues. In germline, CDR1 is MNHNS, CDR2 SASEGT. CDR3 bases: TGTGCCAGCAGTGAAGTCCGTGGCCAAGAGACCCAGTACTTC. It yields the protein CASSEVRGQETQYF.

DNA of the CDR3: TGTGCCAGCAGCTCCCGGCCGGGACAGGGAACCTACGAGCAGTACTTC. As protein: CASSSRPGQGTYEQYF. This rearrangement joins TRBV7-2 to TRBJ2-7; 9 positions agree with TRBD1. Germline assignment: CDR1 SGHTA and CDR2 FQGNSA. V was pared by 4 bases and J by 2 bases, with 9 bases of the junction left unmatched. The CDR3 runs to 16 residues.

This chain uses TRBV7-2 with TRBJ2-2; weak D call: TRBD1 (6 bases). Germline-derived CDR1 and CDR2 are SGHTA and FQGNSA. V was clipped by 6 bases and J by 2 bases, with 16 bases between them. This CDR3 has 16 residues. For the CDR3, the DNA is TGTGCCAGCAGGGTCGGCGGACAGCCAAACACCGGGGAGCTGTTTTTT. This encodes CASRVGGQPNTGELFF. The variable domain in full, with the rest retrieved from reference TRBV7-2 and TRBJ2-2, is GAGVSQSPSNKVTEKGKDVELRCDPISGHTALYWYRQSLGQGLEFLIYFQGNSAPDKSGLPSDRFSAERTGGSVSTLTIQRTQQEDSAVYLCASRVGGQPNTGELFFGEGSRLTVL.

This CDR3 is CASSLAGVELFF. As DNA, the CDR3 is TGTGCCAGCAGCTTGGCCGGGGTGGAGCTGTTTTTT. This sequence joins TRBV5-8 and TRBJ2-2, with a possible D match to TRBD2 (5 bases). Germline CDR1 reads SGHTS; CDR2 reads YDEGEE. V was trimmed by 0 bases and J by 10 bases, leaving 7 bases between them. This CDR3 is 12 amino acids long. The entire variable domain, with the rest obtained from reference TRBV5-8 and TRBJ2-2, is as follows: EAGVTQSPTHLIKTRGQQATLRCSPISGHTSVYWYQQALGLGLQFLLWYDEGEERNRGNFPPRFSGRQFPNYSSELNVNALELEDSALYLCASSLAGVELFFGEGSRLTVL.

The V call is TRBV20-1, the J call TRBJ1-5; TRBD1 matches at 7 bases. CDR1 and CDR2 (germline): DFQATT, SNEGSKA (reference sequence). CDR3 length equals 16 residues. Trimming cost V 3 bases and J 2 bases; bases outside gene matches: 10. The CDR3 DNA is TGCAGTGCTAGTGCTCTTGGGACAGCTGGCAATCAGCCCCAGCATTTT. Translation: CSASALGTAGNQPQHF.

The chain combines TRBV4-3 with TRBJ1-2, with TRBD1 as a possible D gene (5 bases). Per germline, CDR1 LGHNA and CDR2 YSLEER. This CDR3 contains 15 residues. Trimming stripped 0 bases from V and 4 bases from J, with 12 bases between. CDR3 amino acids: CASSQDQGLIYGYTF. In nucleotides, the CDR3 is TGCGCCAGCAGCCAAGATCAGGGTTTGATCTATGGCTACACCTTC.

V usage is TRBV28 and J usage is TRBJ2-7; the match to TRBD1 covers 8 bases. The junction had 15 bases not matched to a gene; V was cut back by 6 bases and J by 5 bases. The CDR3 length is 16 residues. The germline gives CDR1 MDHEN, CDR2 SYDVKM. The CDR3 nucleotides read TGTGCCAGCAGGGACCCCTCGACAGGGGTAACCCACGAGCAGTACTTC. Residues: CASRDPSTGVTHEQYF.

This rearrangement joins TRBV28 to TRBJ2-7; D unclear. The V end was cut by 2 bases, the J end by 2 bases, with 13 bases between. The germline V gene has CDR1 MDHEN and CDR2 SYDVKM. This CDR3 comprises 15 residues. This chain's CDR3 is CASSLGQSGTYEQYF. In nucleotides, the CDR3 is TGTGCCAGCAGTTTAGGGCAGTCCGGCACCTACGAGCAGTACTTC.

The table lists this clone with a count of one. The J gene is TRBJ2-7, the V gene TRBV7-9; D is perhaps TRBD1 (5 bases). The CDR3 consists of 13 residues. V gave up 4 bases and J gave up 2 bases, with 9 bases separating them. CDR1 is SEHNR and CDR2 is FQNEAQ in the germline V gene (reference sequence). CDR3 region: CASSSKTAYEQYF. The CDR3 DNA follows: TGTGCCAGCAGCTCAAAGACAGCCTACGAGCAGTACTTC.

This clone was seen once. This chain links TRBV7-2 with TRBJ2-3, with TRBD2 matching 9 bases. V dropped 1 base and J dropped 6; count of bases not matched to a gene: 2. Germline V gene sequence: CDR1 SGHTA, CDR2 FQGNSA. The CDR3 consists of 14 residues. Written as DNA, the CDR3 is TGTGCCAGCAGCTTAGGCGGGGGGGGTGATACGCAGTATTTT. Its protein is CASSLGGGGDTQYF.

This rearrangement joins TRBV7-2 to TRBJ1-2; possible D gene TRBD1, 5 bases. The ends were cut back, 5 bases at V and 3 bases at J, with 13 bases in the middle. The CDR3 runs 14 residues. CDR1 and CDR2 (germline): SGHTA, FQGNSA. The CDR3 nucleotides read TGTGCCAGCAGCAGTAAGCCGGGGGACTATGGCTACACCTTC. Amino acid sequence: CASSSKPGDYGYTF.

The chain combines TRBV6-5 with TRBJ2-1; the D call may be TRBD1 or TRBD2 (5 bases each). V was clipped by 0 bases and J by 9 bases, with 12 bases between them. CDR1 is MNHEY, CDR2 SVGAGI, per germline. The CDR3 spans 14 residues. In DNA form, the CDR3 reads TGTGCCAGCAGTTACTCGGGACCCTACGGTGAGCAGTTCTTC. It translates to CASSYSGPYGEQFF.

The chain is built from TRBV11-3 and TRBJ2-7; D call uncertain. With 5 bases removed from V and 3 bases from J, the gap between germline ends came to 14 bases. Looked up from germline, CDR1 is SGHNT and CDR2 is YENEEA. The CDR3 runs 14 residues. The CDR3 reads CASSPLHQSYEQYF. CDR3 DNA: TGTGCCAGCAGCCCGTTACACCAGAGCTACGAGCAGTACTTC.